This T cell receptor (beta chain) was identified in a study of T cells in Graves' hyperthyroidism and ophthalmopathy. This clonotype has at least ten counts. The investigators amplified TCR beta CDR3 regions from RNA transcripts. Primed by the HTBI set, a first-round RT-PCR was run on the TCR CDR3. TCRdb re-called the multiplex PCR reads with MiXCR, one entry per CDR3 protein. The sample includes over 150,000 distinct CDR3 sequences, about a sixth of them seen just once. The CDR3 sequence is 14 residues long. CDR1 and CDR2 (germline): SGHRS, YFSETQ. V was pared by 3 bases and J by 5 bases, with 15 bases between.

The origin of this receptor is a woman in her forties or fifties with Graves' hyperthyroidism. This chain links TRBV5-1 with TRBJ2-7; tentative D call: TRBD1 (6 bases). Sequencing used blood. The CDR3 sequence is CASSSVTGTNEQYF. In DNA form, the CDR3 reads TGCGCCAGCAGCTCCGTGACAGGTACCAACGAGCAGTACTTC. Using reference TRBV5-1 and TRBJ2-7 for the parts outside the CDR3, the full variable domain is KAGVTQTPRYLIKTRGQQVTLSCSPISGHRSVSWYQQTPGQGLQFLFEYFSETQRNKGNFPGRFSGRQFSNSRSEMNVSTLELGDSALYLCASSSVTGTNEQYFGPGTRLTVT.